This TCR beta chain was sequenced for a study of memory CD4+ T cells and cytomegalovirus serostatus (dated by TCRdb to about 2019). In the study overall: The roughly 33 healthy Belgian adults in the cohort included 9 who were CMV seropositive and around 25 who were CMV seronegative. The study sequenced CD4+ memory TCRbeta repertoires of a Belgian cohort with known cytomegalovirus serostatus to replicate a published TCR-based CMV serostatus classifier.

In regard to this clone: Its recognized antigen is unknown. Base qualities are not provided; no much larger clone lies one nucleotide away.

Single viable CD3+CD4+CD8-CD45RO+ cells were sorted as memory CD4+ T cells on a FACSAria II. CMV serostatus was determined with a Roche Elecsys assay detecting serum IgG against CMV pp150, pp28, p38 and p52. Following thawing, total CD4+ T cells were enriched through positive selection using CD4 magnetic microbeads. Samples originated from another study that specifically interrogated the CD4+ T cell memory repertoire. Peripheral blood mononuclear cells were isolated and cryopreserved according to standard operating procedures, and serum was kept at -80 degrees C. Staining used CD3-PerCP (BW264/56), CD4-APC (RPA-T4), CD45RO-PE (UCHT1) and CD8-Pacific Orange (3B5) antibodies, with Sytox blue excluding non-viable cells. The research as a whole found: The results were interpreted as suggesting that the CMV-associated TCR signature is largely present in the CD4+ memory repertoire. The original-framework classifier achieved a median bootstrapped AUC of almost 0.97 with a 95% CI of 0.76-1.00 on the Belgian cohort. Unlike the original study, which covered naive and memory CD4+ and CD8+ populations, the Belgian study sequenced only CD4+CD45RO+ memory cells. For CMV serostatus prediction, a median bootstrapped AUC of 0.95 was reached with the original framework, and a median bootstrapped AUC of approximately 0.89 was reached with a US-trained random forest. Of roughly 170 previously reported CMV-associated TCRbeta sequences, 67 appeared in the CD4+ memory repertoires, each in one to five individuals.

Genomic DNA was extracted from sorted cells with the Quick-DNA Microprep Kit. Amplification of TCRbeta DNA was done with the immunoSEQ hsTCRbeta kit, following the protocol from the manufacturer. An Illumina MiSeq instrument was used to sequence the TCRbeta libraries. Under the source paper's analysis protocol: Following removal of out-of-frame sequences, some 2,200,000 distinct TCRbeta sequences were retained, with an average of about 70,000 per individual. Each individual was scored according to the count of some 160 previously reported CMV-associated TCRbeta sequences and the total productive distinct TCRbeta count. A beta-binomial model was reimplemented in Python, and random forests from scikit-learn, run with default parameters, were trained on data from the US cohort. Classifier performance on the Belgian cohort was summarized as median AUC with percentile confidence intervals calculated over 10,000 bootstrap iterations. As stored in TCRdb, this immuneACCESS dataset retains in-frame rearrangements with V and J assigned. A fraction of the clones does not appear; measured against another copy, unresolved V genes explain less than half of the discrepancy, and the remainder lacks a known reason. V and J calls and clone size come straight from that table; D and trimming were deduced from the DNA. Within this sample are about 57,000 clones, with approximately 80% of them counted one time only. The ten largest clones add up to about 0.82% of the sample.

A distance of 14 bases separates the germline ends of V and J, which lose 3 bases and 8 bases respectively. CDR1 and CDR2, looked up from the germline V gene, are KGHSH and LQKENI. The CDR3 runs 15 residues from the cysteine to the phenylalanine. The entry retains the CDR3 DNA only, 45 bases that are in frame from base 1. The chain couples TRBV18 to TRBJ2-6, and the D gene may be TRBD1, 7 bases matching. This clonotype was sampled from an adult in good health and CMV-seronegative. Sequencing used memory CD4+ T cells from blood. The CDR3 region: CASSPSSGGTNVLTF. The base sequence is TGTGCCAGCTCACCGTCGTCAGGGGGGACCAACGTCCTGACTTTC.